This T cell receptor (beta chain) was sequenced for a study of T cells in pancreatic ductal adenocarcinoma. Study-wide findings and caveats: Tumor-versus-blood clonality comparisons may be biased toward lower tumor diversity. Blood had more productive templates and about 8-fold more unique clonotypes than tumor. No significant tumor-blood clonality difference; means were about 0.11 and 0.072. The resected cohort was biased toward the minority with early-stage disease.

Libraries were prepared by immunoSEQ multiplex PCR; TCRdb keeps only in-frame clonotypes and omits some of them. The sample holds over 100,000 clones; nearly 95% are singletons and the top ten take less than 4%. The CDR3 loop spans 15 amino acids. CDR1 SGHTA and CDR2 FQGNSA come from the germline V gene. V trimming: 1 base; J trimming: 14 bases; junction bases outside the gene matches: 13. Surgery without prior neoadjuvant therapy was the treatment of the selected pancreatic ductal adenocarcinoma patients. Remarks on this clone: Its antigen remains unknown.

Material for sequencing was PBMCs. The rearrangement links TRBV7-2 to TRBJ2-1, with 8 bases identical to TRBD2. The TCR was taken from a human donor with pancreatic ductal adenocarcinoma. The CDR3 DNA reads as TGTGCCAGCAGCTTAGAGGAGGGAGCGGGAGTCAGAGAGTTCTTC. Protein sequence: CASSLEEGAGVREFF.